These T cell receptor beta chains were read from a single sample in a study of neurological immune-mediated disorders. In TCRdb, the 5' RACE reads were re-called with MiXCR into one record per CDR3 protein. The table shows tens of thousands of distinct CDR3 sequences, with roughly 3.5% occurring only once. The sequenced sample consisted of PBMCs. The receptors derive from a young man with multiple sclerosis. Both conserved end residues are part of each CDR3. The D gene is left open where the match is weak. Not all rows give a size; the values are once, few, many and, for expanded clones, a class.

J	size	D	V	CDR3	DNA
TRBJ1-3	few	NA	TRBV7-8	CASSLGQGPGNTIYF	TGTGCCAGCAGCTTAGGTCAGGGGCCGGGAAACACCATATATTTT
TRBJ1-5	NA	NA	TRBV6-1	CASSALSTGSNQPQNF	TGTGCCAGCAGTGCCCTCTCGACAGGTAGCAATCAGCCCCAGAATTTT
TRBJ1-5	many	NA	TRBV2	CASSEGAGGNQPQHF	TGTGCCAGCAGTGAGGGGGCAGGGGGCAATCAGCCCCAGCATTTT
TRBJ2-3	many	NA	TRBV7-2	CASSRDIATDTQYF	TGTGCCAGCAGCAGGGATATAGCGACAGATACGCAGTATTTT
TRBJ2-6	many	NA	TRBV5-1	CASSAVGALGANVLTF	TGCGCCAGCAGCGCAGTAGGAGCACTCGGGGCCAACGTCCTGACTTTC
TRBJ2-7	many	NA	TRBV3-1	CASSQGPYEQYF	TGTGCCAGCAGCCAAGGACCCTACGAGCAGTACTTC
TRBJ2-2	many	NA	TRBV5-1	CASSTTGIVNTGELFF	TGCGCCAGCAGCACTACAGGGATTGTGAACACCGGGGAGCTGTTTTTT
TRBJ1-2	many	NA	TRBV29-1	CSVVGADGAYNYGYTF	TGCAGCGTTGTGGGAGCGGACGGGGCTTATAACTATGGCTACACCTTC
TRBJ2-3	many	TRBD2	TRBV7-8	CASSLAPQLAGVTDTQYF	TGTGCCAGCAGCTTAGCCCCCCAACTAGCGGGGGTCACAGATACGCAGTATTTT
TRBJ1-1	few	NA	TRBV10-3	CAIRAPTGSGTEAFF	TGTGCCATCAGGGCACCTACCGGGTCGGGGACTGAAGCTTTCTTT
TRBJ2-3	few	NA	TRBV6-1	CASSALREWAGDTQYF	TGTGCCAGCAGTGCCCTACGGGAGTGGGCGGGAGATACGCAGTATTTT
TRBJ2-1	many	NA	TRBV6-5	CASASGPALNNEQFF	TGTGCCAGCGCTTCGGGCCCAGCATTAAACAATGAGCAGTTCTTC
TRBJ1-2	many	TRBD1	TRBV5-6	CASSLGQVHPYGYTF	TGTGCCAGCAGCTTAGGACAGGTTCACCCCTATGGCTACACCTTC
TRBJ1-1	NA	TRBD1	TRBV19	CASSRPGTGNTEAFF	TGTGCCAGTAGTCGTCCCGGGACAGGGAACACTGAAGCTTTCTTT
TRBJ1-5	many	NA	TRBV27	CASIDSNQPQHF	TGTGCCAGCATAGATAGCAATCAGCCCCAGCATTTT
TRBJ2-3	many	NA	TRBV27	CASSLGGGTQYF	TGTGCCAGCAGTTTAGGAGGAGGTACGCAGTATTTT
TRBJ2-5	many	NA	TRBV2	CASVGVAVGTETQYF	TGTGCCAGCGTCGGGGTAGCGGTAGGGACAGAGACCCAGTACTTC
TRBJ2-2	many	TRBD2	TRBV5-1	CASSWSSGSPRTGELFF	TGCGCCAGCAGCTGGAGTAGCGGGAGTCCCAGGACCGGGGAGCTGTTTTTT
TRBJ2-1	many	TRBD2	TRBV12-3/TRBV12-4	CASSLLAGGFNEQFF	TGTGCCAGCAGTCTTCTAGCGGGAGGGTTCAATGAGCAGTTCTTC
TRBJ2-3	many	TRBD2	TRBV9	CASSVRGLAGDTQYF	TGTGCCAGCAGCGTACGGGGACTAGCAGGAGATACGCAGTATTTT
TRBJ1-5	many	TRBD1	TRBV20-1	CSGISGQGSTQPQHF	TGCAGTGGGATATCCGGACAGGGGAGCACTCAGCCCCAGCATTTT
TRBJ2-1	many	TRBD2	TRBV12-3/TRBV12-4	CASSSGTSVVEQFF	TGTGCCAGCAGTTCCGGGACTAGTGTTGTTGAGCAGTTCTTC
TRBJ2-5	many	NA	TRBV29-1	CSAKKDLREETQYF	TGCAGCGCCAAGAAGGACCTAAGGGAGGAGACCCAGTACTTC
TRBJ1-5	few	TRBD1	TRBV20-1	CSAHTGGNQPQHF	TGCAGTGCCCACACAGGGGGCAATCAGCCCCAGCATTTT
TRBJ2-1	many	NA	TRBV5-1	CASSGISYNEQFF	TGCGCCAGCAGCGGGATATCCTACAATGAGCAGTTCTTC
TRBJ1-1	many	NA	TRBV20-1	CSAKGRANTEAFF	TGCAGTGCTAAAGGTCGCGCGAACACTGAAGCTTTCTTT
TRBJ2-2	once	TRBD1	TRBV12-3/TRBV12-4	CASSVGTGVGELFF	TGTGCCAGCAGCGTCGGGACAGGGGTCGGGGAGCTGTTTTTT
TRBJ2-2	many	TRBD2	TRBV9	CASSVVQREATGELFF	TGTGCCAGCAGCGTAGTTCAGCGGGAGGCCACCGGGGAGCTGTTTTTT
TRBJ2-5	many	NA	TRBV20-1	CSARVRGRLEETQYF	TGCAGTGCTAGAGTAAGGGGTCGGCTGGAAGAGACCCAGTACTTC
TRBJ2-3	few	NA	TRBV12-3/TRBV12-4	CASSFSGNPDTQYF	TGTGCCAGCAGTTTCTCAGGGAATCCAGATACGCAGTATTTT
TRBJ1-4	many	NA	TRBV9	CASSAARTGGGKLFF	TGTGCCAGCAGCGCTGCTCGCACTGGCGGGGGAAAACTGTTTTTT
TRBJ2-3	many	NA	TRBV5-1	CASSLEPPSDTQYF	TGCGCCAGCAGCTTGGAACCGCCTTCGGATACGCAGTATTTT
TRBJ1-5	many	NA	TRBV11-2	CASSLGGERPQHF	TGTGCCAGCAGCTTAGGAGGGGAGCGGCCCCAGCATTTT